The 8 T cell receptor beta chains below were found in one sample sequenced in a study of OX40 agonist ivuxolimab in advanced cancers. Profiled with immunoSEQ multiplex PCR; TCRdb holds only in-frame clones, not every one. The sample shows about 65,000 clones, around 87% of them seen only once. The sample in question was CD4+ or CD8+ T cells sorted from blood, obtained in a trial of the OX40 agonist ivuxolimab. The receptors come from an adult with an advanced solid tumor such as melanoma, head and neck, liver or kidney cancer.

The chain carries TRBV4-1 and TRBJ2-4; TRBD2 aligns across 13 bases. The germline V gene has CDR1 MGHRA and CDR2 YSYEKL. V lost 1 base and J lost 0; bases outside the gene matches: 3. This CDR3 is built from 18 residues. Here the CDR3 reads CASSQGLAGGLAKNIQYF. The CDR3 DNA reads TGCGCCAGCAGCCAAGGACTAGCGGGGGGACTAGCCAAAAACATTCAGTACTTC.

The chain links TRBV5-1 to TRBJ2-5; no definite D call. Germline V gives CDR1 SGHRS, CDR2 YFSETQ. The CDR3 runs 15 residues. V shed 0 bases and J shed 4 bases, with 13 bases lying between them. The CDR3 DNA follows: TGCGCCAGCAGCTTGGACCCCGGTATTGCAGAGACCCAGTACTTC. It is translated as CASSLDPGIAETQYF.

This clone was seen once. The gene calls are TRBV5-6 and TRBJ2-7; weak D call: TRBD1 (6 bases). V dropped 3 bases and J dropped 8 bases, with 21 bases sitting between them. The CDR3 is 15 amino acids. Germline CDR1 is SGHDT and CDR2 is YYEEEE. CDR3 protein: CASSSRTAGPMQQYF. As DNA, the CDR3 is TGTGCCAGCAGCTCAAGGACAGCCGGCCCTATGCAGCAGTACTTC.

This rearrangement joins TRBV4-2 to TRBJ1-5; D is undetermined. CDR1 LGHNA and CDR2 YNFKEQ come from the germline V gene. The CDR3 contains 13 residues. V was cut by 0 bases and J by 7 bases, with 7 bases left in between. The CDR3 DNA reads TGTGCCAGCAGCCAAGAAGGCAGACAGCCCCAGCATTTT. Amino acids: CASSQEGRQPQHF.

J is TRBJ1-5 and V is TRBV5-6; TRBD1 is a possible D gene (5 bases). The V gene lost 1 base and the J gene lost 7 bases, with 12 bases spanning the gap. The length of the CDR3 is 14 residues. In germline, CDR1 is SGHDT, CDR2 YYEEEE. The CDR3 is CASSLSYSGQPQHF. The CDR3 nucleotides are TGTGCCAGCAGCTTGTCTTATTCAGGGCAGCCCCAGCATTTT.

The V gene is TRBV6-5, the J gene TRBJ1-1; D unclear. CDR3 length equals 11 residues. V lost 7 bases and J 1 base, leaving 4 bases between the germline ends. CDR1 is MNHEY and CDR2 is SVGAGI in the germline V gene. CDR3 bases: TGTGCCAGCACCGAGAACACTGAAGCTTTCTTT. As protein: CASTENTEAFF.

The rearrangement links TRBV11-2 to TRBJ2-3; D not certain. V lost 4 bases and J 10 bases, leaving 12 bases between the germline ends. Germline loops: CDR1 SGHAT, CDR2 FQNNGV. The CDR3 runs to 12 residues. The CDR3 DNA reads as TGTGCCAGCAGCTATAAGAGTGGGGCGCAGTATTTT. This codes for CASSYKSGAQYF. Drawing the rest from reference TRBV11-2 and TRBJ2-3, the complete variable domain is EAGVAQSPRYKIIEKRQSVAFWCNPISGHATLYWYQQILGQGPKLLIQFQNNGVVDDSQLPKDRFSAERLKGVDSTLKIQPAKLEDSAVYLCASSYKSGAQYFGPGTRLTVL.

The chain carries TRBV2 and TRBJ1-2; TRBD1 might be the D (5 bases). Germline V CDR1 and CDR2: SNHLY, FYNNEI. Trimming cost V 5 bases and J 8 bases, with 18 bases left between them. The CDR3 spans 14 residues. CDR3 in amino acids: CASSLGQGSQGYTF. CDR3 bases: TGTGCCAGCAGTCTGGGGCAGGGCTCCCAAGGCTACACCTTC.